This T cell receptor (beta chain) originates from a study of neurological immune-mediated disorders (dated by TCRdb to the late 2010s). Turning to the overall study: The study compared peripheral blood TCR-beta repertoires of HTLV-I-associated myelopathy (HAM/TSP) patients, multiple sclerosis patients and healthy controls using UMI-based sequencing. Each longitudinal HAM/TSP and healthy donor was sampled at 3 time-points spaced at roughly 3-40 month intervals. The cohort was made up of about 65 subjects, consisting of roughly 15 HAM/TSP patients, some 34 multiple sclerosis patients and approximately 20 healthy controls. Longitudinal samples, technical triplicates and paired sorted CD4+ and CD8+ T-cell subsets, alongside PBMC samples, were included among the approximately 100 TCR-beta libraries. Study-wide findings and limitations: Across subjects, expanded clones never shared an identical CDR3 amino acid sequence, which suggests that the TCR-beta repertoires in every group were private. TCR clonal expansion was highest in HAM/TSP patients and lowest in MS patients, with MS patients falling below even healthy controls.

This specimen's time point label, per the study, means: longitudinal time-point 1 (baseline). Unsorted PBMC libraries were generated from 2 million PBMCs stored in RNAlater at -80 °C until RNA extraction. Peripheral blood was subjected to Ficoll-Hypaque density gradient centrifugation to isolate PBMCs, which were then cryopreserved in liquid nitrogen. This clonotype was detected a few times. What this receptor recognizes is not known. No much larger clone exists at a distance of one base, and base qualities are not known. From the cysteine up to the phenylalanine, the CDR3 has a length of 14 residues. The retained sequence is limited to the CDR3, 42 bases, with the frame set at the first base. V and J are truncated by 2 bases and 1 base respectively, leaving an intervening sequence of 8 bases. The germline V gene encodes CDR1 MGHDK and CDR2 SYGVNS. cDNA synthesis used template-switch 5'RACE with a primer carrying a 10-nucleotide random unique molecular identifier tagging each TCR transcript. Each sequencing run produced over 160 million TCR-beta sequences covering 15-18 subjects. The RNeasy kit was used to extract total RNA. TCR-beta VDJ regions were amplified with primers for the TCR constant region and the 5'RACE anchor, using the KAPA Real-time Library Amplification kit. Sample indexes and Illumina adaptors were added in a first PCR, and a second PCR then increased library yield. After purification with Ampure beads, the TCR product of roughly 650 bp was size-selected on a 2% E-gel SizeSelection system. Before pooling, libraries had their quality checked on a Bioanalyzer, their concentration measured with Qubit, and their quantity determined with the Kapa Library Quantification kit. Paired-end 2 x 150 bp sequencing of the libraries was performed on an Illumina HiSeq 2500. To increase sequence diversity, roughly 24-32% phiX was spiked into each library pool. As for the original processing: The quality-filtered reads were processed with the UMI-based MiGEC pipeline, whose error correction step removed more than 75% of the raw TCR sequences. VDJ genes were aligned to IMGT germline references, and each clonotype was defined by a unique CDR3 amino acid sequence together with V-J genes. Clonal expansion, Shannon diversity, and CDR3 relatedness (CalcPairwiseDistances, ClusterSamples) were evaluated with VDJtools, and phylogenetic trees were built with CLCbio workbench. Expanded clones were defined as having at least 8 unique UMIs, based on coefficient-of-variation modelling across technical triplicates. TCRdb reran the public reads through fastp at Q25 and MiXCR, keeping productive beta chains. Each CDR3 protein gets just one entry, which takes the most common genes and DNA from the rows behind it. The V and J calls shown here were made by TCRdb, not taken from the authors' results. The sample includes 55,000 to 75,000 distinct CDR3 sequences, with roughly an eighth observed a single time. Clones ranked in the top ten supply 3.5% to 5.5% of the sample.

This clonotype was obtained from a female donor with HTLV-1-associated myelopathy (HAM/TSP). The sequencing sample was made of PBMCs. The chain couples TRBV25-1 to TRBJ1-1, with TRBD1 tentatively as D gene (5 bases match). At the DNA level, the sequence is TGTGCCAGCAGTGAACGGACACAGAACACTGAAGCTTTCTTT. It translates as CASSERTQNTEAFF. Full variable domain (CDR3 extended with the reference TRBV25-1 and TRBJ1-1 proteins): EADIYQTPRYLVIGTGKKITLECSQTMGHDKMYWYQQDPGMELHLIHYSYGVNSTEKGDLSSESTVSRIRTEHFPLTLESARPSHTSQYLCASSERTQNTEAFFGQGTRLTVV.